This T cell receptor beta chain came from a study of blood T cell repertoires in COVID-19. For the study at large: The origin of the acute and convalescent COVID-19 samples was the United States, Italy and Spain.

The CDR3 loop spans 16 amino acids. Germline V CDR1 and CDR2: SGHKS, YYEKEE (reference sequence). Comment on this clone: An end of the junction does not agree with germline; a read error may underlie this.

Source study methods: Amplification of reference gene primers was used by the study to estimate nucleated cell counts. TCRdb's table, derived via immunoSEQ multiplex PCR, lists solely in-frame clones and lacks some. The V and J calls and clone size are taken from that table; D and trimming were inferred from the DNA. The sample yields fewer than 20,000 clones, about 85% seen once. Sequenced material: peripheral blood. V usage is TRBV5-5 and J usage is TRBJ2-2, with D possibly being TRBD1 (5 bases). The TCR sequence derives from a human donor with active COVID-19. The donor label of this sample is uncertain. The chain's CDR3 is CASSLGVPGNAGELFF. The DNA of the CDR3 is TGTGCCAGCAGCTTAGGTGTCCCAGGGAACGCCGGGGAGCTGTTTTTT.